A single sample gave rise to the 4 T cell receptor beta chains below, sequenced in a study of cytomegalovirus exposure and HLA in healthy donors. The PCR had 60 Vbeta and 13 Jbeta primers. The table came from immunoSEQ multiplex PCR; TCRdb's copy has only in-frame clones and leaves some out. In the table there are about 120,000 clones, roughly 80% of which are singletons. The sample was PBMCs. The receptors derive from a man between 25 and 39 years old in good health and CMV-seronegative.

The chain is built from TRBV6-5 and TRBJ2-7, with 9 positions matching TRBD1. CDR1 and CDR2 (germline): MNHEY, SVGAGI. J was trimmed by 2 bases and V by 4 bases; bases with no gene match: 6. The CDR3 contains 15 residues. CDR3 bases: TGTGCCAGCAGTTTAGTGGGACAGGGAACCTACGAGCAGTACTTC. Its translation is CASSLVGQGTYEQYF.

CDR3 protein: CASSLRPPSANTGELFF. The CDR3, as DNA: TGTGCCAGCAGCTTACGACCCCCTAGCGCTAACACCGGGGAGCTGTTTTTT. This chain links TRBV7-2 with TRBJ2-2; D possibly corresponds to TRBD2 (6 bases). The CDR3 has 17 residues. Germline lookup yields CDR1 SGHTA and CDR2 FQGNSA. V was cut by 2 bases and J by 2 bases, with 15 bases left in between.

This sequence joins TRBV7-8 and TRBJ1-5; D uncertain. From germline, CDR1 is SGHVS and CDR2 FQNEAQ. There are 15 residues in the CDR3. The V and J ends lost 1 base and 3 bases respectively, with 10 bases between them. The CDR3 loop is CASSLDPGNNQPQHF. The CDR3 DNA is TGTGCCAGCAGCTTAGACCCAGGAAACAATCAGCCCCAGCATTTT.

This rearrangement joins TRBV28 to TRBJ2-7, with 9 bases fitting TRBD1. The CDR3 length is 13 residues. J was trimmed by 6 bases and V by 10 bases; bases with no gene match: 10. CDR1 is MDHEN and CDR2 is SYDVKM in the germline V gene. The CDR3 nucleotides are TGTGCCACTGACCGGGACAGGGTGGCCGAGCAGTACTTC. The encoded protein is CATDRDRVAEQYF.